This T cell receptor beta chain originates from a study of control samples from healthy donors and cancer patients. The table came from immunoSEQ multiplex PCR; TCRdb's copy has only in-frame clones and leaves some out. The table shows roughly 100,000 clones, with 83% occurring only once. This CDR3 is 13 amino acids long. The V and J ends lost 2 bases and 3 bases respectively, with 7 bases between them. Germline assignment: CDR1 MNHEY and CDR2 SMNVEV (reference sequence). The source is a woman aged 50 to 60 in good health. Sequenced input: blood. This chain connects TRBV27 to TRBJ2-5, with D perhaps matching TRBD2 (5 bases). The CDR3: CASSLLAEETQYF. The CDR3 bases are TGTGCCAGCAGTTTACTAGCTGAAGAGACCCAGTACTTC.